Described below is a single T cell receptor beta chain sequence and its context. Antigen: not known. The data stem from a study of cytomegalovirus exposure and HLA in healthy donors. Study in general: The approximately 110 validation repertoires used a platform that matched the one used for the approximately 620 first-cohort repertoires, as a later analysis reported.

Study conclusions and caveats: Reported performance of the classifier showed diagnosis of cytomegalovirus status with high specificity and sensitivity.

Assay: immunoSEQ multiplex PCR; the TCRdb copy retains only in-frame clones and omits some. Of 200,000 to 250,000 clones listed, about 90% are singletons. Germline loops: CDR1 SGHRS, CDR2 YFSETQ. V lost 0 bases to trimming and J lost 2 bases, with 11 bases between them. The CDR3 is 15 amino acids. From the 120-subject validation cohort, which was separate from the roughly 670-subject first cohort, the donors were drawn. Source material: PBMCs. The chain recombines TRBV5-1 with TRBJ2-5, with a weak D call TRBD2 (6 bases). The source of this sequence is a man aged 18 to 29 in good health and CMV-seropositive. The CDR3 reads CASSLGTGVQETQYF. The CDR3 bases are TGCGCCAGCAGCTTGGGGACGGGGGTACAAGAGACCCAGTACTTC.